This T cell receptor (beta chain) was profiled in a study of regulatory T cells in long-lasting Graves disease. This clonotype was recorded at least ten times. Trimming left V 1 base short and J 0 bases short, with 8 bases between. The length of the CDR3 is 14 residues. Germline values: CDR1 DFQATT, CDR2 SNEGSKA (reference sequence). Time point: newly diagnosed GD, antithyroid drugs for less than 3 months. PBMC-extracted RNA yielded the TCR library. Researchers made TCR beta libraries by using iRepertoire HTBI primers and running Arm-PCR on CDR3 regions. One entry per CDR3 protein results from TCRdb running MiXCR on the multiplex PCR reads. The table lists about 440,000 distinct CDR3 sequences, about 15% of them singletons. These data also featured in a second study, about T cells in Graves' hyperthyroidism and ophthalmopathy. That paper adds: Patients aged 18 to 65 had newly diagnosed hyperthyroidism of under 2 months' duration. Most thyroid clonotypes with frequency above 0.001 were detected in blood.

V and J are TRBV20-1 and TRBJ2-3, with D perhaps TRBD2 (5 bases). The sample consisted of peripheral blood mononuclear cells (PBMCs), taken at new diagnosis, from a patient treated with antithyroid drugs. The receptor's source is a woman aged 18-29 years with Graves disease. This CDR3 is CSARGSGSTDTQYF. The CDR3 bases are TGCAGTGCTAGAGGGAGCGGTAGCACAGATACGCAGTATTTT.